The 19 T cell receptor beta chains in this list originate from one sample, sequenced in a study of blood T cell repertoires in COVID-19. The table came from immunoSEQ multiplex PCR; TCRdb's copy has only in-frame clones and leaves some out. The data show more than 250,000 clones, about 85% seen once. Input material: PBMCs or T cells enriched from blood (not recorded which). These receptors were taken from a woman aged 25-40 years who had recovered from COVID-19.

This clone was detected only a few times. The chain joins TRBV2 to TRBJ1-1; D may be TRBD1 (5 bases). CDR1 and CDR2 (germline): SNHLY, FYNNEI. The CDR3 covers 12 residues. Between the trimmed V and J ends, which lost 8 bases and 5 bases, there was a span of 12 bases. The CDR3 protein is CASSGVETEAFF. CDR3 nucleotides: TGTGCCAGCTCGGGGGTTGAGACTGAAGCTTTCTTT.

CDR3 sequence: CSVEGRGAFF. CDR3 nucleotide sequence: TGCAGCGTTGAGGGCAGGGGAGCTTTCTTT. V is TRBV29-1 and J is TRBJ1-1; a weak D match, TRBD1 (6 bases). Germline assignment: CDR1 SQVTM and CDR2 ANQGSEA. Deletions cut 3 bases from V and 10 bases from J, with 9 bases between. This CDR3 has 10 residues.

The chain employs TRBV7-2 and TRBJ2-7, with 9 positions matching TRBD1. Germline CDR1 is SGHTA and CDR2 is FQGNSA. This CDR3 has 14 amino acids. The V and J ends lost 2 bases and 4 bases, in that order; junction bases with no gene match: 3. CDR3 loop: CASSLLGQGYEQYF. The CDR3, as DNA: TGTGCCAGCAGCTTACTGGGACAGGGTTACGAGCAGTACTTC.

The V gene is TRBV2, the J gene TRBJ2-1; 11 bases are a match to TRBD2. J lost 3 bases, V lost 5 bases, and 3 bases had no gene match. The CDR3 runs 15 residues. Germline V gives CDR1 SNHLY, CDR2 FYNNEI. CDR3 sequence (DNA): TGTGCCAGCAGTCCCACTAGCGGGGGCTACAATGAGCAGTTCTTC. Residues: CASSPTSGGYNEQFF.

The CDR3, as DNA: TGCGCCAGCAGCCAAGGTGGTGGAGGGTACTATGGCTACACCTTC. Translated, it gives CASSQGGGGYYGYTF. The V and J genes are TRBV4-3 and TRBJ1-2; no clear D gene. This CDR3 has 15 residues. Germline V gene data show CDR1 as LGHNA and CDR2 as YSLEER. Trimming pared 1 base from V and 3 bases from J, leaving 12 bases between.

The gene calls are TRBV5-1 and TRBJ2-7, with TRBD1 matching over 9 bases. Trimming at V came to 4 bases and at J to 2 bases, leaving 13 bases not matched to a gene. The germline V gene encodes CDR1 SGHRS and CDR2 YFSETQ. This CDR3 is built from 17 residues. The CDR3 DNA follows: TGCGCCAGCAGCACCGGGACAGGGTTAGGACGGCCCTACGAGCAGTACTTC. It yields the protein CASSTGTGLGRPYEQYF.

The rearrangement uses TRBV27 and TRBJ1-2; the D gene is possibly TRBD1 (5 bases). Trimming cost V 6 bases and J 6 bases, with 17 bases left between them. The CDR3 consists of 14 residues. Germline loops: CDR1 MNHEY, CDR2 SMNVEV (reference sequence). CDR3 in amino acids: CASSLTASRHGYTF. The DNA of the CDR3 is TGTGCCAGCAGCTTGACAGCCTCACGGCATGGCTACACCTTC.

This chain joins TRBV7-9 and TRBJ1-5, with 8 bases that match TRBD1. Germline V gene sequence: CDR1 SEHNR, CDR2 FQNEAQ (reference sequence). There are 16 residues in the CDR3. V lost 5 bases to trimming and J lost 5 bases; unmatched junction nucleotides: 11. CDR3 sequence: CASSPGQGLTDQPQHF. Here the CDR3 DNA reads TGTGCCAGCAGCCCTGGACAGGGCTTGACCGATCAGCCCCAGCATTTT.

This clone was seen a few times. The rearrangement links TRBV6-1 to TRBJ1-2; no clear D gene. The CDR3 contains 14 residues. Germline-derived CDR1 and CDR2 are MNHNS and SASEGT. Trimming removed 3 bases from V and 4 bases from J, with 12 bases in between. Here the CDR3 reads CASSDIWASYGYTF. The CDR3 DNA follows: TGTGCCAGCAGTGATATCTGGGCCTCCTATGGCTACACCTTC.

The rearrangement uses TRBV7-2 and TRBJ2-5, with 9 nucleotides matching TRBD2. The junction had 13 bases not matched to a gene; V was cut back by 6 bases and J by 5 bases. The CDR3 sequence is 16 residues long. Looked up from germline, CDR1 is SGHTA and CDR2 is FQGNSA. The CDR3 nucleotides read TGTGCCAGCAGACGGTTGGGGGGACTAGCTGGGGAGACCCAGTACTTC. Translated: CASRRLGGLAGETQYF.

This clone has only a few counts. The V and J genes are TRBV2 and TRBJ1-1; 7 bases line up with TRBD1. This CDR3 is built from 13 residues. V lost 6 bases and J lost 4; bases outside the gene matches: 5. The germline CDR1 and CDR2 sequences are SNHLY and FYNNEI. CDR3 protein: CASRRTGSTEAFF. CDR3 DNA: TGTGCCAGCAGACGGACAGGTTCCACTGAAGCTTTCTTT.

The rearrangement uses TRBV6-5 and TRBJ2-7; 9 nucleotides line up with TRBD1. After removal of 2 bases from V and 4 bases from J, the junction contained 6 bases not matched to a gene. CDR1 and CDR2 from the germline V gene are MNHEY and SVGAGI. This CDR3 is 15 amino acids long. The CDR3, as DNA: TGTGCCAGCAGTTACATCATGGGACAGGGTTACGAGCAGTACTTC. This codes for CASSYIMGQGYEQYF.

J is TRBJ2-7 and V is TRBV29-1, with a weak D call TRBD1 (6 bases). The CDR3 contains 16 residues. In germline, CDR1 is SQVTM, CDR2 ANQGSEA. V was shortened by 4 bases and J by 0 bases, with 19 bases between the two germline ends. CDR3 in DNA: TGCAGCGTTGGCGGGCTTCCGGGACACCACTCCTACGAGCAGTACTTC. It specifies CSVGGLPGHHSYEQYF.

This chain links TRBV30 with TRBJ1-6, with TRBD1 matching over 9 bases. This CDR3 is 15 amino acids long. CDR1 is GTSNPN and CDR2 is SVGIG in the germline V gene (reference sequence). V was clipped by 3 bases and J by 12 bases; unmatched bases: 12. The CDR3 sequence: CAWRSGTGNLLPLHF. CDR3 nucleotide sequence: TGTGCCTGGAGGTCCGGGACAGGGAATTTATTACCCCTCCACTTT.

The genes are TRBV6-5 and TRBJ1-1, with 7 bases fitting TRBD1. Losses at the gene ends were 2 bases for V and 0 bases for J; bases not matched to a gene: 6. The CDR3 extends over 16 amino acids. Germline CDR1 reads MNHEY; CDR2 reads SVGAGI. For the CDR3, the DNA is TGTGCCAGCAGTTACAGTATGACAGGGATGAACACTGAAGCTTTCTTT. Its translation is CASSYSMTGMNTEAFF.

The genes are TRBV7-9 and TRBJ1-2; a possible D gene is TRBD1 (5 bases). This CDR3 has 12 residues. Deletions cut 4 bases from V and 5 bases from J, with 8 bases between. Germline-derived CDR1 and CDR2 are SEHNR and FQNEAQ (reference sequence). The CDR3 region has the DNA TGTGCCAGCAGCTATGGGGGGTATGGCTACACCTTC. Translated: CASSYGGYGYTF.

The rearrangement uses TRBV4-3 and TRBJ2-5; 9 bases match TRBD2. V was pared by 3 bases and J by 2 bases, with 4 bases of the junction left unmatched. Germline values: CDR1 LGHNA, CDR2 YSLEER. The CDR3 totals 15 residues. Here the CDR3 reads CASSQAGGSQETQYF. CDR3 in DNA: TGCGCCAGCAGCCAGGCGGGGGGGTCTCAAGAGACCCAGTACTTC.

For the CDR3, the DNA is TGTGCCAGCAGCCACCGGGGGGTAAATCAGCCCCAGCATTTT. It yields the protein CASSHRGVNQPQHF. The chain carries TRBV27 and TRBJ1-5; possibly TRBD1 for D (5 bases). The germline CDR1 and CDR2 sequences are MNHEY and SMNVEV (reference sequence). CDR3 size: 14 residues. Trimming cost V 6 bases and J 4 bases, with 13 bases left between them.

The rearrangement joins TRBV12-3 or TRBV12-4 to TRBJ2-2; D unclear. The CDR3 runs to 13 residues. The germline V and J ends were trimmed by 5 bases and 6 bases, with 10 bases remaining between them. The CDR3 protein is CASSGTAPGELFF. The CDR3 coding sequence is TGTGCCAGCAGTGGAACAGCCCCCGGGGAGCTGTTTTTT.